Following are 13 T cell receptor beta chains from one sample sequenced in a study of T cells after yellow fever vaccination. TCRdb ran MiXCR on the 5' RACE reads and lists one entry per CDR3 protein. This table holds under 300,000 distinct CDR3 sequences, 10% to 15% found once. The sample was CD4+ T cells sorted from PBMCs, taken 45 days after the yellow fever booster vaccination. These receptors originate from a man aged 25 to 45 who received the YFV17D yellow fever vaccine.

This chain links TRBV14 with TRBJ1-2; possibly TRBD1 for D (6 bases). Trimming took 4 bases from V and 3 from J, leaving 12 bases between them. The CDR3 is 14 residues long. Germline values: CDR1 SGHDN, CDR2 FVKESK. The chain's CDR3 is CASSRNRDYYGYTF. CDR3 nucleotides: TGTGCCAGCAGCCGAAACAGGGACTACTATGGCTACACCTTC.

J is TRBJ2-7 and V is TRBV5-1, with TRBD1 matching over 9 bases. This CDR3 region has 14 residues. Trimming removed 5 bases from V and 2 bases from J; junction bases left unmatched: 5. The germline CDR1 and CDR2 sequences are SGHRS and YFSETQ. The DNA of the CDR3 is TGCGCCAGCAGACTAACAGGGGGCCCCTACGAGCAGTACTTC. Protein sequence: CASRLTGGPYEQYF.

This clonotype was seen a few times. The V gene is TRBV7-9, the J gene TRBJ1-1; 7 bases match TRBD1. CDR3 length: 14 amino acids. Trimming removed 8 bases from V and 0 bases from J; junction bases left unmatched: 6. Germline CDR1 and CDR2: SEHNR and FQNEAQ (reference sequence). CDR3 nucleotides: TGTGCCAGCCTCGGGACAGCTCTGAACACTGAAGCTTTCTTT. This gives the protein CASLGTALNTEAFF.

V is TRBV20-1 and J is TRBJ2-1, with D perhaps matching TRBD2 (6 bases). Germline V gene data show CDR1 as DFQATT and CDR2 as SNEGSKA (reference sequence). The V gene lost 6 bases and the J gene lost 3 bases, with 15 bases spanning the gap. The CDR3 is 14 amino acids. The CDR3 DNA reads TGCAGTGCCCACCTCGGGGGAGTCTACAATGAGCAGTTCTTC. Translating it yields CSAHLGGVYNEQFF.

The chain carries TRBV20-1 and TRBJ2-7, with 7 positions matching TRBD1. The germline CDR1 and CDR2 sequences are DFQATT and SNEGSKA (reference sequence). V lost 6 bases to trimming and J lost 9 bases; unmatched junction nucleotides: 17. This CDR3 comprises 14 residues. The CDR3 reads CSAPDGQVKGWQYF. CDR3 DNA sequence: TGCAGTGCGCCTGACGGACAGGTGAAGGGATGGCAGTACTTC.

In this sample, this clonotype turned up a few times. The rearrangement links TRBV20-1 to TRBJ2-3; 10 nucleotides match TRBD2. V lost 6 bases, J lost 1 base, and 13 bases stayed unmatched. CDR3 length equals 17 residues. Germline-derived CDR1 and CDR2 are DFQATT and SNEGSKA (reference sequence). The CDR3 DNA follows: TGCAGTGCCTCCGGACTAGCGGAAATACTAGGCACAGATACGCAGTATTTT. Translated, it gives CSASGLAEILGTDTQYF.

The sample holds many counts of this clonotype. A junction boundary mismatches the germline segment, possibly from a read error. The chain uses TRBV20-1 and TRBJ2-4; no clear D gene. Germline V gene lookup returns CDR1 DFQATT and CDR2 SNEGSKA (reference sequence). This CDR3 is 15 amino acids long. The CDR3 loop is CSAREATRIGNIQYF. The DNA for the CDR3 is TGCAGTGCTCGAGAGGCGACACGGATCGGTAACATTCAGTACTTC.

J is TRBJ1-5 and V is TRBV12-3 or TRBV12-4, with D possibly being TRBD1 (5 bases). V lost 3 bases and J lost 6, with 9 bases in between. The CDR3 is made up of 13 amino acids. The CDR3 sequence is CASSFRGTQPQHF. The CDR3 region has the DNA TGTGCCAGCAGTTTCCGGGGGACTCAGCCCCAGCATTTT.

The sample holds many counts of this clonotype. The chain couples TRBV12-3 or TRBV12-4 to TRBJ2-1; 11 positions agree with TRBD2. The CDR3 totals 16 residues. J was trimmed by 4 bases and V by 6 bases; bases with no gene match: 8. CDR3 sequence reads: CASRPGLAVSYNEQFF. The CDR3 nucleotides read TGTGCCAGCAGGCCGGGACTAGCGGTTAGTTACAATGAGCAGTTCTTC.

The CDR3: CASSERQNPNEKLFF. In nucleotides, the CDR3 is TGTGCCAGCAGCGAAAGACAGAACCCTAATGAAAAACTGTTTTTT. The V gene is TRBV5-8, the J gene TRBJ1-4, with D perhaps matching TRBD1 (5 bases). Trimming left V 4 bases short and J 3 bases short, with 13 bases between. This CDR3 spans 15 amino acids. Per the germline V gene, CDR1 is SGHTS and CDR2 is YDEGEE.

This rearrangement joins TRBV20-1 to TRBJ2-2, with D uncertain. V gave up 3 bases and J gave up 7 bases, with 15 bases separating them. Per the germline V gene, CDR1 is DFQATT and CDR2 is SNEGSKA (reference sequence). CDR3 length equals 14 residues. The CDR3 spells CSARPFQTDGELFF. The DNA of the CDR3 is TGCAGTGCTAGGCCCTTTCAAACGGACGGGGAGCTGTTTTTT.

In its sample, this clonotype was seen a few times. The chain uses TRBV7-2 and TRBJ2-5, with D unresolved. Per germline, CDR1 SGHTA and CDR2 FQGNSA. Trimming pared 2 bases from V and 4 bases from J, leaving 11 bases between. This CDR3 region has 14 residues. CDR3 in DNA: TGTGCCAGCAGCTTAAGGGCCCTGCGAGAGACCCAGTACTTC. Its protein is CASSLRALRETQYF.

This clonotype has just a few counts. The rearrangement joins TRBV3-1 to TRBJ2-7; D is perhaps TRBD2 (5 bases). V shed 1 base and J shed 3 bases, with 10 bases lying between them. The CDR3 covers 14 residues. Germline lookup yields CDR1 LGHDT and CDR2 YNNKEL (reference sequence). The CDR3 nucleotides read TGTGCCAGCAGCCAAGTCGAGCGGAACTACGAGCAGTACTTC. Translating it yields CASSQVERNYEQYF.